This TCR beta chain was observed in a study of T cell repertoires in cytomegalovirus infection. On the study more broadly: Indications of both CMV infection and matching HLA type were provided by public TCR beta signatures.

Germline assignment: CDR1 MNHEY and CDR2 SVGAGI. This CDR3 comprises 8 residues. Via MiXCR, TCRdb re-called the reads, giving one row per CDR3 protein. The sample shows around 340,000 distinct CDR3 sequences, 29% of them seen only once. The sample holds many counts of this clonotype. The antigen is unknown. One end of the junction varies from germline; a read error may be responsible. Source: cultured PBMCs, taken from culture after CMV antigen stimulation. This chain joins TRBV6-5 and TRBJ2-7, with no clear D. This clonotype was sampled from a human donor in good health (CMV status not recorded). Some clones in this sample may be carry-over from other donors' samples. CDR3 amino acids: CASPRQPF. In DNA form, the CDR3 reads TGTGCCAGCCCTAGGCAGCCCTTC.